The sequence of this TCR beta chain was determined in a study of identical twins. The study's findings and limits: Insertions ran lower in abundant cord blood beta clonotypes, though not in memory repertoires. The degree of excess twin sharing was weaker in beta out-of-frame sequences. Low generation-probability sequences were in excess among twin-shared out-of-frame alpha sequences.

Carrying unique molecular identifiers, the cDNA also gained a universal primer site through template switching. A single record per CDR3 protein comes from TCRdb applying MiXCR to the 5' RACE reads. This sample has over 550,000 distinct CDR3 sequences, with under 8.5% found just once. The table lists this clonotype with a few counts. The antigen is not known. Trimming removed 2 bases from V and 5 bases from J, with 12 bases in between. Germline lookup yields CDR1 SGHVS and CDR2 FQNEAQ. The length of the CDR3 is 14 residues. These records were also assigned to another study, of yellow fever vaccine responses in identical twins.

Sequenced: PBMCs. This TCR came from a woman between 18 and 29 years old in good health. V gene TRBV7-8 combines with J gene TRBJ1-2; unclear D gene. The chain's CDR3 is CASSLLTNSYGYTF. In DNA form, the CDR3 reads TGTGCCAGCAGCTTACTGACAAATTCGTATGGCTACACCTTC.